Below, one TCR beta chain is given with its context. The antigen remains unidentified. The data are from a study of shared clonotypes between healthy human individuals. Study overall: Three plates each covered CD4 naive and memory; CD8 naive two, CD8 memory one. Study-wide results and limits: Among non-shared clonotypes, generation probabilities were lower than among those shared by all four donors.

CDR3 length equals 15 residues. V was pared by 3 bases and J by 2 bases, with 14 bases between. The germline V gene encodes CDR1 SGHVS and CDR2 FQNEAQ. Original processing methods: Junction-only sequences without quality scores came from ImmunoSEQ, so filtering differed. Using immunoSEQ multiplex PCR, the repertoire was profiled, and TCRdb retains in-frame clones only, with some absent. V, J and clone size were drawn from that table, and D and trimming were deduced from the DNA. The data contain around 83,000 clones, under 65% of them singletons. Sequencing used memory CD8+ T cells sorted from blood. Noted subset: CD45RO+ cells pooled with CCR7-negative TemRA cells. The receptor was isolated from a man under 40 in good health. The chain employs TRBV7-8 and TRBJ2-7; maybe TRBD1 (6 bases). This CDR3 is CASSFQAGTTYEQYF. In DNA, the CDR3 is TGTGCCAGCAGCTTCCAAGCCGGGACAACCTACGAGCAGTACTTC. The whole variable domain, filled in from reference TRBV7-8 and TRBJ2-7, reads GAGVSQSPRYKVAKRGQDVALRCDPISGHVSLFWYQQALGQGPEFLTYFQNEAQLDKSGLPSDRFFAERPEGSVSTLKIQRTQQEDSAVYLCASSFQAGTTYEQYFGPGTRLTVT.